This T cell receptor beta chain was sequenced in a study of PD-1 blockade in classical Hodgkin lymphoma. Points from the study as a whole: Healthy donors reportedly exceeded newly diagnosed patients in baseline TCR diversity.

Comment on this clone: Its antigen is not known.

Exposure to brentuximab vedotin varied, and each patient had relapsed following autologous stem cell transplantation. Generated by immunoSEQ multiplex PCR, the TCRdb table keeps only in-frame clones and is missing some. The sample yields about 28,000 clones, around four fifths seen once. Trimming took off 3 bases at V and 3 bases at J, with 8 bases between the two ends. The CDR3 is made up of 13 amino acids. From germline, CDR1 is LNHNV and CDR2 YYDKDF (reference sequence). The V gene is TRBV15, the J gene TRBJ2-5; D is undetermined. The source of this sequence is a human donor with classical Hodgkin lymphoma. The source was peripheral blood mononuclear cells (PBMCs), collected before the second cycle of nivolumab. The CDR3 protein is CATSSGWKETQYF. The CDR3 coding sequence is TGTGCCACCAGCAGCGGTTGGAAAGAGACCCAGTACTTC.